A selection of T cell receptor beta chains follows, all from one sample in a study of blood T cell repertoires in COVID-19. Only in-frame clones appear in the TCRdb table, and some are missing; sequencing was by immunoSEQ multiplex PCR. The sample records about 310,000 clones, 70% to 90% being singletons. The sample consisted of PBMCs or T cells enriched from blood (not recorded which). Every receptor here comes from a man aged 25-45 years who had recovered from COVID-19. Each CDR3 is given with its conserved first and last residue. A D gene is named only where the DNA matches it firmly. The listing skips clone size in some rows; elsewhere it reads once, few, many or a size class.

clone_size	v_call	j_call	d_call	cdr3_aa	cdr3_nt
NA	TRBV5-5	TRBJ2-5	NA	CASSLPGEETQYF	TGTGCCAGCAGCTTGCCGGGAGAAGAGACCCAGTACTTC
few	TRBV4-1	TRBJ1-2	TRBD1	CASSQTGEYGYTF	TGCGCCAGCAGCCAGACAGGGGAATATGGCTACACCTTC
NA	TRBV14	TRBJ1-1	NA	CASSQGWTNLEGAFF	TGTGCCAGCAGCCAAGGGTGGACTAACCTAGAAGGAGCTTTCTTT
NA	TRBV3-1/TRBV3-2	TRBJ2-7	TRBD1	CASSRSGTGNYEQYF	TGTGCCAGCAGCCGTTCCGGGACAGGCAACTACGAGCAGTACTTC
NA	TRBV1	TRBJ2-5	NA	CTSSQEMGPIKAGAVETQYF	TGCACCAGCAGCCAAGAAATGGGTCCGATAAAAGCGGGGGCGGTGGAGACCCAGTACTTC
NA	TRBV5-1	TRBJ1-1	TRBD1	CASSLAPIGQVTTEAFF	TGCGCCAGCAGCTTGGCCCCAATCGGACAGGTAACGACTGAAGCTTTCTTT
NA	TRBV10-3	TRBJ2-2	NA	CAIRQGLDTGELFF	TGTGCCATCAGGCAGGGCCTGGACACCGGGGAGCTGTTTTTT
NA	TRBV7-9	TRBJ1-6	TRBD1	CASSLTGPNSPLHF	TGTGCCAGCAGCTTGACAGGGCCTAATTCACCCCTCCACTTT
NA	TRBV11-2	TRBJ1-1	NA	CASSFRGGNTEAFF	TGTGCCAGCAGCTTCCGCGGGGGCAACACTGAAGCTTTCTTT
NA	TRBV9	TRBJ2-1	TRBD1	CASSGTGEGEQFF	TGTGCCAGCAGTGGGACAGGGGAGGGCGAGCAGTTCTTC
NA	TRBV3-1/TRBV3-2	TRBJ1-6	TRBD1	CASSQDLGTGAPSSYNSPLHF	TGTGCCAGCAGCCAAGATCTGGGGACAGGGGCCCCGAGCTCCTATAATTCACCCCTCCACTTT
NA	TRBV3-1/TRBV3-2	TRBJ2-7	TRBD2	CASSPRDWSAGRGSYEQYF	TGTGCCAGCAGCCCACGGGACTGGTCGGCGGGGCGGGGGTCCTACGAGCAGTACTTC
once	TRBV7-9	TRBJ1-6	NA	CASSFQGQGSPLHF	TGTGCCAGCAGCTTTCAGGGGCAGGGGTCACCCCTCCACTTT
NA	TRBV4-3	TRBJ1-6	NA	CASSPSSQGSYNSPLHF	TGCGCCAGCAGCCCAAGTTCCCAGGGTTCCTATAATTCACCCCTCCACTTT
NA	TRBV5-1	TRBJ1-3	TRBD1	CASSEGTASSGNTIYF	TGCGCCAGCAGCGAGGGGACAGCCTCCTCTGGAAACACCATATATTTT
NA	TRBV11-3	TRBJ2-2	TRBD2	CASSLLAGITGELFF	TGTGCCAGCAGCTTACTAGCGGGGATCACCGGGGAGCTGTTTTTT
NA	TRBV24-1	TRBJ2-5	TRBD2	CATSAGTSGGVETQYF	TGTGCCACCAGTGCCGGGACTAGCGGGGGGGTAGAGACCCAGTACTTC
few	TRBV6-4	TRBJ1-5	NA	CASSDFPTGSNQPQHF	TGTGCCAGCAGTGACTTCCCGACCGGGAGCAATCAGCCCCAGCATTTT
NA	TRBV5-1	TRBJ1-2	NA	CASSLVSRSYGYTF	TGCGCCAGCAGCTTGGTGTCTCGCAGCTATGGCTACACCTTC
NA	TRBV5-1	TRBJ2-1	TRBD1	CASSSLPPGQGNEQFF	TGCGCCAGCAGCTCCCTACCCCCGGGACAGGGCAATGAGCAGTTCTTC
NA	TRBV2	TRBJ1-5	NA	CASSEYRANSNQPQHF	TGTGCCAGCAGTGAATACAGGGCGAATAGCAATCAGCCCCAGCATTTT
NA	TRBV19	TRBJ2-2	NA	CASSIRSGLGTGELFF	TGTGCCAGTAGTATAAGGTCGGGTCTGGGCACCGGGGAGCTGTTTTTT
NA	TRBV12-3/TRBV12-4	TRBJ2-2	TRBD1	CAGTGDTGELFF	TGTGCCGGTACAGGGGACACCGGGGAGCTGTTTTTT
NA	TRBV30	TRBJ1-2	TRBD1	CAWSRLGQGYGYTF	TGTGCCTGGAGCCGCCTTGGACAGGGCTATGGCTACACCTTC
NA	TRBV4-3	TRBJ2-3	TRBD2	CASSQDPSGGNPNTQYF	TGCGCCAGCAGCCAAGACCCTAGCGGGGGGAACCCCAATACGCAGTATTTT
NA	TRBV5-6	TRBJ2-2	TRBD2	CARSERGGLSGELFF	TGTGCCCGCAGCGAGCGGGGGGGCTTGAGCGGGGAGCTGTTTTTT
NA	TRBV7-9	TRBJ1-1	TRBD1	CASSLRDRGFEAFF	TGTGCCAGCAGCCTAAGGGACAGGGGGTTTGAAGCTTTCTTT